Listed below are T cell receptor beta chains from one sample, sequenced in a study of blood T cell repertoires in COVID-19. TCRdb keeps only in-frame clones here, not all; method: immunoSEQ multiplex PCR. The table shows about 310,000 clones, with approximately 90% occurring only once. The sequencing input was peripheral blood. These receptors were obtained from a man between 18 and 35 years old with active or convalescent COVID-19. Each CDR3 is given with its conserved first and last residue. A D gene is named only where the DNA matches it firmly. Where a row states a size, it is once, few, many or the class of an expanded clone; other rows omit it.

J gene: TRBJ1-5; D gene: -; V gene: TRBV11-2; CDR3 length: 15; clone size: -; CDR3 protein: CASSLGAGVNQPQHF; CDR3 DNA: TGTGCCAGCAGCTTAGGGGCCGGGGTTAATCAGCCCCAGCATTTT
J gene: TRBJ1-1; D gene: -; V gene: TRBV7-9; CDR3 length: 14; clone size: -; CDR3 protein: CASSFMRVNTEAFF; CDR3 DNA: TGTGCCAGCAGCTTTATGAGAGTGAACACTGAAGCTTTCTTT
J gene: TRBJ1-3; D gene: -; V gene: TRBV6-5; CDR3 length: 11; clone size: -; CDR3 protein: CASTHLGTIYF; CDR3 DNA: TGTGCCAGCACCCACCTAGGCACCATATATTTT
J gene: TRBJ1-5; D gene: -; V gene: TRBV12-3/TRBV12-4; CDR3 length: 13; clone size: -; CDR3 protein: CASSWGRDQPQHF; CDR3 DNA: TGTGCCAGCAGTTGGGGCAGAGATCAGCCCCAGCATTTT
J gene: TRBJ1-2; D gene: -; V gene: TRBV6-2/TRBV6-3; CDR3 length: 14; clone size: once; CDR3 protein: CASSLSWGDYGYTF; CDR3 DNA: TGTGCCAGCAGTCTTTCTTGGGGGGACTATGGCTACACCTTC
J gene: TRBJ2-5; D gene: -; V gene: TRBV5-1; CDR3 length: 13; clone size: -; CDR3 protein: CASSSGQQETQYF; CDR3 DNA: TGCGCCAGCAGCTCCGGACAACAAGAGACCCAGTACTTC
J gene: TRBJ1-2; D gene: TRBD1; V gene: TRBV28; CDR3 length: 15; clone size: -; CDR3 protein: CASRYRDRVAYGYTF; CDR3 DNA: TGTGCCAGCCGCTACCGGGACAGGGTTGCCTATGGCTACACCTTC
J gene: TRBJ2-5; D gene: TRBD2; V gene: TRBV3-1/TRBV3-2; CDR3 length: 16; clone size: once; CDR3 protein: CASSQGLAIGQETQYF; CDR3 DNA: TGTGCCAGCAGCCAGGGACTAGCGATAGGCCAAGAGACCCAGTACTTC
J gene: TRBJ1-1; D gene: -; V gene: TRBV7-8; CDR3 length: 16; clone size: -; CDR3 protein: CASTLGEGWSSLKAFF; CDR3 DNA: TGTGCCAGCACCCTCGGGGAGGGGTGGTCTTCGTTGAAAGCTTTCTTT
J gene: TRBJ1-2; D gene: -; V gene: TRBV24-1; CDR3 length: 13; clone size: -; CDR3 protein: CATSDPTVYGYTF; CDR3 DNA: TGTGCCACCAGTGATCCGACAGTTTATGGCTACACCTTC
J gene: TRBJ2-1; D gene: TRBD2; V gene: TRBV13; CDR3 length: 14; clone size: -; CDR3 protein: CASSWGLALNEQFF; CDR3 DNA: TGTGCCAGCAGCTGGGGACTAGCGTTGAATGAGCAGTTCTTC
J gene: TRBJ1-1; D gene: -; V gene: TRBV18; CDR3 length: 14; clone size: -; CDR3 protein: CASSPLQGNTEAFF; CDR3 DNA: TGTGCCAGCTCACCACTTCAGGGGAACACTGAAGCTTTCTTT
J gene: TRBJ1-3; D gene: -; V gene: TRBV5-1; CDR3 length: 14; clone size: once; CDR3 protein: CASSLPGTGNTIYF; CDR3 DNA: TGCGCCAGCAGCTTGCCAGGGACTGGAAACACCATATATTTT
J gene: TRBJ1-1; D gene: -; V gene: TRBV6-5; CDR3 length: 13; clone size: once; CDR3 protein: CASSSRGTRTAFF; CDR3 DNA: TGTGCCAGCAGCTCCCGCGGGACCCGGACAGCTTTCTTT
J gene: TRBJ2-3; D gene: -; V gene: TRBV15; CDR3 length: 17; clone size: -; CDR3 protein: CATSRGARDTDADTQYF; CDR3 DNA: TGTGCCACCAGCAGAGGGGCTCGAGATACCGATGCAGATACGCAGTATTTT
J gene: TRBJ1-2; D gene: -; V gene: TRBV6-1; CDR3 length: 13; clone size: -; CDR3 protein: CASSERVNYGYTF; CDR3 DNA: TGTGCCAGCAGTGAGCGGGTTAACTATGGCTACACCTTC
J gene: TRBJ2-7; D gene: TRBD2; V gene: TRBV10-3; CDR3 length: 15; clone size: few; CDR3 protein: CAISESQREIMEQYF; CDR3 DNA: TGTGCCATCAGTGAGTCGCAGCGGGAGATTATGGAGCAGTACTTC
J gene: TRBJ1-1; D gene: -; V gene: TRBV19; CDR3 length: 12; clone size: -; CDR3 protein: CASSIYGTEAFF; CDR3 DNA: TGTGCCAGTAGTATTTACGGCACTGAAGCTTTCTTT
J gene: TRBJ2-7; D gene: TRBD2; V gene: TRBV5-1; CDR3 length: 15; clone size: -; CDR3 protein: CASSLYAGGLDEQYF; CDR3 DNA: TGCGCCAGCAGCTTGTATGCGGGAGGTCTTGACGAGCAGTACTTC
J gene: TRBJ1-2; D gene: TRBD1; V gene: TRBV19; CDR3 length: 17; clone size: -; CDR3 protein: CASTPSGTGGSNYGYTF; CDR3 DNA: TGTGCCAGTACCCCATCGGGGACAGGGGGCTCTAACTATGGCTACACCTTC
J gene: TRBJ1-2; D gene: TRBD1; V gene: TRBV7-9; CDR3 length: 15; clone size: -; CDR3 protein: CASSNGQGDFYGYTF; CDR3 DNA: TGTGCCAGCAGCAACGGACAGGGGGATTTCTATGGCTACACCTTC
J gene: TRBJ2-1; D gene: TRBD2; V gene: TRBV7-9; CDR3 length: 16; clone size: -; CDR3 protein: CASSPSGSFSYNEQFF; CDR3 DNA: TGTGCCAGCAGCCCTAGCGGGAGTTTCTCCTACAATGAGCAGTTCTTC
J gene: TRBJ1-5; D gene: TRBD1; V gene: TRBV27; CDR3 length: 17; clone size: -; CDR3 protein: CASSLNGRQGQNQPQHF; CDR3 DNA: TGTGCCAGCAGTTTAAATGGGAGACAGGGACAGAATCAGCCCCAGCATTTT
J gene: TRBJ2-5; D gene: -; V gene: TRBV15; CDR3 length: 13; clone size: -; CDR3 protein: CATSSGVVETQYF; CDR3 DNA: TGTGCCACCAGCAGCGGGGTTGTAGAGACCCAGTACTTC
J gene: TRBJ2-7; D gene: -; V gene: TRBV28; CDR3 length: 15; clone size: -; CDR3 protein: CASSSDSTANYEQYF; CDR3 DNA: TGTGCCAGCAGTTCAGATTCGACAGCCAACTACGAGCAGTACTTC
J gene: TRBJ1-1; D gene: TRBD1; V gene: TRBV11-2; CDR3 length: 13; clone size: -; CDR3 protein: CASSTRQGTEAFF; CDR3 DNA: TGTGCCAGCAGCACCCGACAGGGTACTGAAGCTTTCTTT
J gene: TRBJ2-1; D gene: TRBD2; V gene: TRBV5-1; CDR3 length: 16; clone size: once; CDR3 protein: CASSLDTSGGAVEQFF; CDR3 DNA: TGCGCCAGCAGCTTGGATACTAGCGGGGGGGCCGTCGAGCAGTTCTTC
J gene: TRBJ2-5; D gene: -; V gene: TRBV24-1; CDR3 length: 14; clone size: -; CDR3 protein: CATSDSGRLRTQYF; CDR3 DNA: TGTGCCACCAGTGACTCCGGCAGGTTGCGGACCCAGTACTTC
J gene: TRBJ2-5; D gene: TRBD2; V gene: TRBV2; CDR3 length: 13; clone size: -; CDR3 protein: CASSVRGGETQYF; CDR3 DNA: TGTGCCAGCAGTGTGCGGGGGGGGGAGACCCAGTACTTC
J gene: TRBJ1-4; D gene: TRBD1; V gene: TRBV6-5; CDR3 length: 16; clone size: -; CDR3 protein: CASSYQTGAVYEKLFF; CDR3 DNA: TGTGCCAGCAGTTATCAAACAGGGGCTGTATATGAAAAACTGTTTTTT
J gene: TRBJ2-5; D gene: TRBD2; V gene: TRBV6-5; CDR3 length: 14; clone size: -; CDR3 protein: CASGGLAVGETQYF; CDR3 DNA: TGTGCCAGCGGGGGACTAGCGGTCGGAGAGACCCAGTACTTC
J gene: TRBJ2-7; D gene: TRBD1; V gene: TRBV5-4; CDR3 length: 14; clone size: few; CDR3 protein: CASSPGDSFYEQYF; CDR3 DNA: TGTGCCAGCAGCCCCGGGGACAGTTTCTACGAGCAGTACTTC
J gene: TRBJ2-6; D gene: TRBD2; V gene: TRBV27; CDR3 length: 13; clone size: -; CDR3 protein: CASSFGGKYVLTF; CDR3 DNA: TGTGCCAGCAGTTTCGGGGGGAAATACGTCCTGACTTTC
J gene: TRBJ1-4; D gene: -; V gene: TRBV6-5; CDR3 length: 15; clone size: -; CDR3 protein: CASVLGAGSNEKLFF; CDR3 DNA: TGTGCCAGCGTTTTGGGGGCAGGGTCTAATGAAAAACTGTTTTTT
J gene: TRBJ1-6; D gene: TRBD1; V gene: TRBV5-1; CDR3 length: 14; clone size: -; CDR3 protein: CASSRQGADSPLHF; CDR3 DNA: TGCGCCAGCAGCCGACAGGGGGCGGATTCACCCCTCCACTTT
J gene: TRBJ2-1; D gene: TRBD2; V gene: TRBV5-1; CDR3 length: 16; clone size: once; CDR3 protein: CASRPELAKIYNEQFF; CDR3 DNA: TGCGCCAGCAGACCCGAACTAGCGAAGATCTACAATGAGCAGTTCTTC
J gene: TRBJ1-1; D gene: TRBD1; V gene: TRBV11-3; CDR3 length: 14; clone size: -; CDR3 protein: CASSPGTANTEAFF; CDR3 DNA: TGTGCCAGCAGCCCCGGGACAGCGAACACTGAAGCTTTCTTT